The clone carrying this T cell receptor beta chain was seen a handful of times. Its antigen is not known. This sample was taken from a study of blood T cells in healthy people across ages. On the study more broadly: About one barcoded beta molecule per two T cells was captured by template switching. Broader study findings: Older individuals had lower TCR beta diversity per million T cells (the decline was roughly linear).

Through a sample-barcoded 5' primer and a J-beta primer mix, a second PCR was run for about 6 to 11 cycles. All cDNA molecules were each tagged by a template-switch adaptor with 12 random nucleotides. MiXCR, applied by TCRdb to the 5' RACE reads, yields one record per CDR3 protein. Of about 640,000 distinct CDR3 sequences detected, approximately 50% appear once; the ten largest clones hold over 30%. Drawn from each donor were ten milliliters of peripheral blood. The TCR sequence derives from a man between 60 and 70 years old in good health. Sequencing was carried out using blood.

The CDR3 DNA reads TGTGCCATCAGTGCAGCGGGGGGTTCCTACGAGCAGTACTTC. It translates to CAISAAGGSYEQYF. The chain combines TRBV10-3 with TRBJ2-7, with 9 bases that match TRBD2. Per the germline V gene, CDR1 is ENHRY and CDR2 is SYGVKD. The V and J ends lost 4 bases and 1 base, in that order; junction bases with no gene match: 2. The CDR3 is 14 residues long.